This T cell receptor delta chain was observed in a study of Vδ1+ human thymocytes (dated by TCRdb to 2016 to 2018). A note on the overall study: mRNA-level TRG and TRD CDR3 repertoires of highly purified Vdelta1+ thymocytes from young children were characterised as a data resource. The multiplex-based CDR3 amplicon strategy had previously been validated against 5'RACE-based CDR3 amplicon generation methods. Study-wide conclusions, independent of this receptor: Many TRG clonotypes were shared between donors (up to roughly 6.9x10^3), whereas TRD repertoires were essentially private (max about 120 shared). Even though sort purity was high, around 19% of thymic TRD sequences were Vdelta2 (and few were Vdelta3), which was not the case for the peripheral blood Vdelta1+ controls. No clustering by age or sex was observed, so analyses did not stratify donors by these variables. The use of highly purified populations and single-cell validation was advised by the authors, since misinterpretation of bulk repertoire data could be caused by unexpected Vdelta2 sequences. In contrast to oligoclonal peripheral blood repertoires, thymic TRG and TRD repertoires appeared to be highly polyclonal with Gaussian CDR3 length distributions.

In this sample, this clone turned up a few times. The target of this receptor is not known. There are no base qualities to consult, and no much larger clone falls within one base. CDR1 TSWWSYY and CDR2 QGS were looked up in the germline V gene. V is cut by 2 bases and J by 1 base, and the space between the germline ends is 11 bases. The CDR3 holds 15 amino acids from the cysteine to the phenylalanine. The kept DNA is CDR3 alone, 45 bases in frame from the first base. RNA was isolated using the RNeasy mini kit, and reverse transcription was performed with Superscript III. To generate the CDR3 amplicons, a multiplex PCR was run using pooled V-gene forward primers together with a constant-region reverse primer that carried Illumina adaptor overhangs. After gel purification, the amplicons were indexed with Nextera index primers over approximately 8 extra PCR cycles and then purified using AMPure XP beads. Sequencing of the libraries was done on an Illumina MiSeq using paired-end 250 bp reads, dual indexing and an approximately 21% PhiX spike-in. In the original analysis: FastQC was used to check read quality, and ea-utils fastq-join was used to merge TRG read pairs. IMGT/HighV-QUEST was used to annotate the sequences, only productive sequences with an unambiguous V-gene assignment were kept, and clonotypes were defined as sequences sharing an identical CDR3 sequence. For downstream analysis, the tools were VDJtools 1.1.1, tcR 2.2.3, Treemap and vegan Shannon diversity in R 3.4.4. TCRdb called clones anew from the public reads via CATT; matching DNA rows were later pooled. The V and J calls and clone size come from TCRdb's table, not from the authors' own analysis. The sample table records under 85,000 delta-chain clones; about 35% of these occur just once. The biggest ten clones account for roughly 0.25% of the sample.

Thymic samples were depleted of alphabeta T cells, then CD3+ TCRVdelta1+ TCRVdelta2- thymocytes were FACS-sorted. Sorted Vdelta1+ thymocyte purity ranged from about 96% to 99.6%. The thymic specimens were obtained from roughly eight paediatric patients who were undergoing corrective cardiac surgery and ranged in age from about 5 days to 16 months. The thymic tissue was dispersed, and mononuclear cells were isolated using a Histopaque-1077 density gradient. The staining antibodies were anti-TCRVdelta1 clone TS8.2, anti-TCRVdelta2 clone B6, anti-CD3 clone HIT3a and anti-TCRalphabeta clone IP26. Sequencing was performed on Vdelta1+ gamma-delta thymocytes from the thymus. The sample's cell subset or site label, decoded: FACS-sorted CD3+ TCRalphabeta- TCRVdelta1+ TCRVdelta2- thymocytes. The clonotype originates from a boy younger than two who had congenital heart surgery. The V gene is TRDV1 and the J gene is TRDJ1; TRDD3 might be the D gene, on 6 matching bases. The CDR3 is CALGEIVGVTDKLIF. The bases read TGTGCTCTTGGGGAAATCGTGGGGGTCACCGATAAACTCATCTTT.